This T cell receptor (beta chain) was captured in a study of T-cell reconstitution after alpha-beta-depleted transplantation in children. This clonotype was seen repeatedly, ten times or more. Looked up from germline, CDR1 is SGHRS and CDR2 is YFSETQ. V lost 4 bases, J lost 0 bases, and 13 bases lay in between. The CDR3 has 15 residues. Preparing the TCRbeta library involved the use of unique molecular identifiers. TCRdb re-called the PCR reads through MiXCR, storing one row per CDR3 protein. The sample consists of approximately 15,000 distinct CDR3 sequences, about 5% of them appearing once. The receptor's source is a boy younger than 18 with acute lymphoblastic leukemia, due to receive a stem cell transplant. Specimen: PBMCs, collected before TCRalphabeta/CD19-depleted stem cell transplant. The rearrangement uses TRBV5-1 and TRBJ1-1; D possibly corresponds to TRBD1 (5 bases). The CDR3 spells CASSGDRTMNTEAFF. The CDR3 DNA is TGCGCCAGCAGCGGCGACAGAACAATGAACACTGAAGCTTTCTTT.